A selection of T cell receptor beta chains follows, all from one sample in a study of blood T cell repertoires in COVID-19. Sequencing used immunoSEQ multiplex PCR; TCRdb keeps in-frame clones, though not all of them. The sample has 400,000 to 450,000 clones, approximately 88% seen once. What was sequenced was peripheral blood. The receptor source for this set is a woman in her forties or fifties with COVID-19, enrolled during active disease. CDR3s include the opening cysteine and the closing phenylalanine or tryptophan. D genes are given only for firm matches. Clone size is stated in some rows and not others, as once, few, many or a class when expanded.

>NA|TRBJ1-1|TRBV3-1/TRBV3-2|NA
CASSQAWANTEAFF
TGTGCCAGCAGCCAAGCCTGGGCGAACACTGAAGCTTTCTTT
>NA|TRBJ2-3|TRBV19|NA
CASAQTGSGDTQYF
TGTGCCAGCGCCCAGACAGGTTCGGGAGATACGCAGTATTTT
>once|TRBJ2-5|TRBV7-7|NA
CASSLALFRAQETQYF
TGTGCCAGCAGCTTAGCGTTGTTCAGGGCCCAAGAGACCCAGTACTTC
>NA|TRBJ1-1|TRBV19|TRBD1
CATSTGVRTEAFF
TGTGCCACTTCCACAGGGGTGCGCACTGAAGCTTTCTTT
>NA|TRBJ2-3|TRBV10-3|TRBD1
CAISEGQDTDTQYF
TGTGCCATCAGCGAGGGACAGGATACAGATACGCAGTATTTT
>once|TRBJ1-1|TRBV5-1|NA
CASSLESAGYTEAFF
TGCGCCAGCAGCTTGGAATCGGCGGGTTACACTGAAGCTTTCTTT
>few|TRBJ2-5|TRBV2|NA
CASTPTMKGETQYF
TGTGCCAGCACACCCACGATGAAGGGGGAGACCCAGTACTTC
>NA|TRBJ2-7|TRBV9|TRBD2
CASSLVAGGLSSPEQYF
TGTGCCAGCAGCCTCGTAGCGGGGGGACTGTCGTCCCCCGAGCAGTACTTC
>NA|TRBJ2-1|TRBV2|TRBD2
CASSEALPSGVKNEQFF
TGTGCCAGCAGTGAAGCGCTTCCTAGCGGGGTAAAGAATGAGCAGTTCTTC
>NA|TRBJ2-5|TRBV4-1|TRBD2
CASSPTWLAGVETQYF
TGCGCCAGCAGCCCAACATGGCTAGCGGGGGTGGAGACCCAGTACTTC
>NA|TRBJ1-2|TRBV6-5|NA
CASSSQGTNYGYTF
TGTGCCAGCAGTTCCCAGGGTACTAACTATGGCTACACCTTC
>NA|TRBJ1-1|TRBV7-2|NA
CASSLVPGMNTEAFF
TGTGCCAGCAGCTTAGTGCCAGGCATGAACACTGAAGCTTTCTTT
>NA|TRBJ1-3|TRBV13|NA
CASSLGLGLTGNTIYF
TGTGCCAGCAGCTTAGGCTTGGGGCTAACTGGAAACACCATATATTTT
>NA|TRBJ1-4|TRBV6-5|NA
CASSYGLSRTNEKLFF
TGTGCCAGCAGTTACGGTCTTTCGAGAACTAATGAAAAACTGTTTTTT
>NA|TRBJ1-2|TRBV12-5|TRBD1
CASGLGTGRDYGYTF
TGTGCTAGTGGTTTGGGGACAGGGAGAGACTATGGCTACACCTTC
>NA|TRBJ2-5|TRBV29-1|TRBD1
CSVRDSQETQYF
TGCAGCGTCAGGGACAGTCAAGAGACCCAGTACTTC